At least ten counts were recorded for the clone carrying this T cell receptor (beta chain). Its antigen is unknown. V was shortened by 3 bases and J by 1 base, with 17 bases between the two germline ends. Per the germline V gene, CDR1 is DFQATT and CDR2 is SNEGSKA (reference sequence). CDR3 length equals 16 residues. The data stem from a study of regulatory T cells in long-lasting Graves disease. At the level of the study: Graves' disease counted as persistent after over 5 years of antithyroid drugs with positive TSH receptor antibodies. Overall study results and limits: In persistent patients, shared public clonotypes (around 2,500) outnumbered those in new patients (around 1,000).

Library construction for TCR beta used iRepertoire HTBI primers and Arm-PCR of CDR3 regions. TCRdb reprocessed the multiplex PCR reads with MiXCR, giving one entry per CDR3 protein. The sample includes about 430,000 distinct CDR3 sequences, around 23% of them seen just once. The time point here: persistent/refractory GD, antithyroid drugs over 5 years with positive TRAb. Generation of the TCR library employed RNA extracted from PBMCs. An endocrinology unit in Xi'an, China, supplied the patients. Staff took about 9.8 milliliters of peripheral blood and put it into EDTA tubes. Sequencing was performed on peripheral blood mononuclear cells (PBMCs), taken when the disease was refractory, from a patient treated with antithyroid drugs. The V and J genes are TRBV20-1 and TRBJ2-3, with D possibly matching TRBD2 (6 bases). The sequence was collected from a female donor with Graves disease. CDR3 in amino acids: CSASTSRGSRTDTQYF. CDR3 DNA sequence: TGCAGTGCTAGTACCTCGCGGGGTAGTCGCACAGATACGCAGTATTTT.